This TCR beta chain was identified in a study of T cells in Graves' hyperthyroidism and ophthalmopathy (dated by TCRdb to the late 2010s). As for the study more broadly: Peripheral blood samples were taken at initial diagnosis, before any treatment was given. A discovery cohort of about a hundred patients, about 43 with Graves' ophthalmopathy and about 58 with stable Graves' hyperthyroidism, was used to find distinguishing TCR V-J signatures. Whether ophthalmopathy could be predicted prospectively was tested in an independent validation cohort made up of some 20 hyperthyroidism patients plus 17 patients who later progressed to ophthalmopathy. The roughly 90 discovery patients were divided at random into training and test sets in a 7:3 ratio. In about six Graves' hyperthyroidism patients, the study also compared T-cell repertoires from thyroid tissue with T-cell repertoires from blood. Once sampling was done, hyperthyroidism patients were given methimazole at a starting dose of 30 mg daily, whereas ophthalmopathy patients were given high-dose intravenous methylprednisolone. The paper reports TCR Vbeta CDR3 sequencing of over 120 peripheral blood samples: approximately 41 ophthalmopathy, approximately 74 hyperthyroidism and approximately 17 progressor patients. Study-wide conclusions, independent of this receptor: In validation, the model predicted progression to ophthalmopathy a median of roughly six months before onset, with over 60% sensitivity and almost 75% specificity. Ophthalmopathy was separated from stable hyperthyroidism by a 13 V-J signature model, with just over 85% sensitivity and about 81% specificity obtained in cross-validation and 80%/75% obtained in testing. Most expanded thyroid clonotypes (frequency above 0.001) were also detected in blood, a finding suggesting that blood repertoires may reflect thyroid immune responses. Sample size was not statistically predetermined, and blinding of investigators to group allocation was not performed.

Measured from the cysteine to the phenylalanine, the CDR3 is 13 residues long. Only the CDR3 DNA stays, 39 bases, in frame from base 1. CDR1 and CDR2, per the germline V gene, are SGHRS and YFSETQ. V and J lose 1 base and 6 bases, and a span of 10 bases separates them. This clonotype was recorded many times. Its antigen is currently not known. The record has no base qualities; no much larger clone is one base away. Amplification of TCR beta CDR3 regions was carried out from RNA transcripts. The first round of RT-PCR for the TCR CDR3 was performed with the HTBI primer set and the Qiagen OneStep RT-PCR kit. Libraries were constructed in a second round of multiplex PCR, after which size selection and purification were carried out. The libraries were sequenced on an Illumina HiSeq2000 using paired-end 100 bp reads. In the paper's pipeline: SOAPnuke was used to process the raw data, removing reads that contained adapters or uncalled bases, had a mean Phred below 15, or lacked an exact match to the constant primer or identifier. High-quality paired reads were merged using COPE v1.2.5, and each unique nucleotide sequence was defined as a clonotype. MiTCR v1.1 was used to align the clonotypes against IMGT TRBV, TRBD and TRBJ reference segments. Only V-J combinations with frequency above 0.0001, covering about 99% of repertoires, were analysed. The TCS score was defined as the ratio of F50 (clonal expansion) to E x V (chaos), calculated using BLOSUM62-based TCRdist between CDR3 peptides within each V-J. Welch's t-statistics and random forest reduced fewer than 550 V-J features to 13, which were used in a naive Bayes classifier (R e1071). TCRdb trimmed the raw reads at Q25, called clones with MiXCR and kept productive beta chains. Duplicate CDR3 protein sequences are folded into a single record with the most common DNA and genes. These V and J calls are TCRdb output, not the study's own analysis. The sample table lists around 480,000 distinct CDR3 sequences, roughly 14% of them with a count of one. The ten largest clonotypes hold over 15% of the sample.

A patient counted as having stable Graves' hyperthyroidism if no progression to ophthalmopathy occurred over 18 months of follow-up. The hyperthyroidism patients were between 18 and 65 years old and newly diagnosed, with a disease duration of less than 2 months. Patients with uncontrolled infections, other autoimmune diseases, pregnancy or lactation were excluded. Diagnoses relied on clinical symptoms, serum thyroxine and TRAb, thyroid ultrasound and orbital computed tomography. PBMCs were isolated from about 10 ml of fresh peripheral blood by Ficoll-Paque density gradient centrifugation. Trizol reagent was used to extract total RNA, and RNA quality was then checked on an Agilent 2100 Bioanalyzer.

Sequenced sample: blood. Recombination linked TRBV5-1 to TRBJ1-1; no D gene is confidently identified. The clonotype comes from a woman aged 18-35 years with Graves' hyperthyroidism. In nucleotide form, the sequence is TGCGCCAGCAGCTTGCAGGAAAAATCTGAAGCTTTCTTT. Translated, it reads CASSLQEKSEAFF.